This entry describes one T cell receptor (beta chain). V lost 4 bases to trimming and J lost 4 bases; unmatched junction nucleotides: 3. Germline CDR1 reads SGHRS; CDR2 reads YFSETQ. The CDR3 spans 14 residues. Primers included in the PCR were 60 Vbeta and 13 Jbeta primers. This table comes from immunoSEQ multiplex PCR, and its TCRdb copy is limited to in-frame clones, with some not included. The data hold about 77,000 clones, with around 82% observed a single time. The data were taken from a study of cytomegalovirus exposure and HLA in healthy donors. What was sequenced was PBMCs. This clonotype was obtained from a middle-aged man in good health and CMV-seronegative. This chain links TRBV5-1 with TRBJ2-7; 12 bases are shared with TRBD1. CDR3 sequence: CASSRDRGPYEQYF. Here the CDR3 DNA reads TGCGCCAGCAGCAGGGACAGGGGGCCGTACGAGCAGTACTTC.